These 10 T cell receptor beta chains were sequenced from one sample in a study of T cell changes during pregnancy in multiple sclerosis. Only in-frame clones appear in the TCRdb table, and some are missing; sequencing was by immunoSEQ multiplex PCR. The table includes 75,000 to 100,000 clones, around nine tenths detected once. Sequencing used peripheral blood, obtained in the second trimester of pregnancy. The receptors come from a female donor in good health, enrolled as a control in a pregnancy study.

CDR3 in DNA: TGTGCCAGCAGTGAGCAAACAGCCTATAATGAAAAACTGTTTTTT. The encoded protein is CASSEQTAYNEKLFF. J is TRBJ1-4 and V is TRBV28; D call uncertain. Trimming removed 5 bases from V and 4 bases from J, with 14 bases in between. Germline CDR1 is MDHEN and CDR2 is SYDVKM. The CDR3 is 15 amino acids.

The rearrangement joins TRBV19 to TRBJ2-5; tentatively, D is TRBD2 (7 bases). Germline V lookup: CDR1 LNHDA, CDR2 SQIVND (reference sequence). This CDR3 contains 14 residues. V was pared by 6 bases and J by 5 bases, with 16 bases between. The CDR3 sequence is CASRNVGRGETQYF. The CDR3 DNA sequence: TGTGCCAGTAGGAATGTGGGGAGGGGGGAGACCCAGTACTTC.

This chain joins TRBV7-8 and TRBJ2-1, with 7 bases lining up with TRBD1. Germline V gene lookup returns CDR1 SGHVS and CDR2 FQNEAQ. V was pared by 5 bases and J by 4 bases, with 8 bases of the junction left unmatched. The CDR3 spans 15 residues. CDR3 loop: CASSKTGTEYNEQFF. The CDR3 region has the DNA TGTGCCAGCAGCAAGACAGGGACCGAATACAATGAGCAGTTCTTC.

V gene TRBV5-1 combines with J gene TRBJ1-4; the D is unclear. CDR3 length: 14 residues. V lost 1 base and J lost 0, with 4 bases in between. CDR1 SGHRS and CDR2 YFSETQ come from the germline V gene. The CDR3: CASSLTTTNEKLFF. Written as DNA, the CDR3 is TGCGCCAGCAGCTTGACAACAACTAATGAAAAACTGTTTTTT.

This sequence joins TRBV10-3 and TRBJ2-3; TRBD1 matches at 9 bases. This CDR3 has 16 residues. Germline CDR1 ENHRY, CDR2 SYGVKD. V gave up 6 bases and J gave up 1 base; unmatched junction bases: 8. The CDR3 sequence is CAISLQGALGTDTQYF. The CDR3 DNA reads as TGTGCCATCAGCCTACAGGGGGCGCTCGGCACAGATACGCAGTATTTT.

The chain couples TRBV6-5 to TRBJ2-1, with 11 bases matching TRBD2. The CDR3 is made up of 15 amino acids. J gave up 2 bases and V 6 bases, and 3 bases lay outside the gene matches. Germline lookup yields CDR1 MNHEY and CDR2 SVGAGI. The CDR3 loop is CASSRSGGAYNEQFF. For the CDR3, the DNA is TGTGCCAGCAGCCGTAGCGGGGGGGCCTACAATGAGCAGTTCTTC.

The V call is TRBV6-6, the J call TRBJ1-5, with TRBD1 as a possible D gene (5 bases). The CDR3 has 11 residues. Between the trimmed V and J ends, which lost 11 bases and 8 bases, there was a span of 13 bases. Per germline, CDR1 MNHNY and CDR2 SVGAGI (reference sequence). CDR3 sequence reads: CASGGSEPQHF. DNA of the CDR3: TGTGCCTCCGGGGGTTCTGAGCCCCAGCATTTT.

In its sample, this clone was seen once. V and J are TRBV28 and TRBJ2-7; 13 nucleotides align to TRBD2. With 5 bases clipped from V and 3 bases from J, the junction kept 4 bases outside the gene matches. This CDR3 region has 15 residues. Germline V gene data show CDR1 as MDHEN and CDR2 as SYDVKM. CDR3 residues: CASSLGLAGVYEQYF. The CDR3 region has the DNA TGTGCCAGCAGTCTTGGACTAGCGGGAGTCTACGAGCAGTACTTC.

The sample holds one count of this clone. CDR3 loop: CASSQDPGQGAEQYF. CDR3 DNA sequence: TGCGCCAGCAGCCAAGATCCGGGACAGGGTGCCGAGCAGTACTTC. The rearrangement links TRBV4-1 to TRBJ2-7; 9 nucleotides match TRBD1. The CDR3 spans 15 residues. Unmatched junction bases numbered 6, after V lost 0 bases and J lost 6 bases. Germline values: CDR1 MGHRA, CDR2 YSYEKL.

This chain joins TRBV28 and TRBJ1-4, with D possibly TRBD1 on 6 matching bases. V dropped 8 bases and J dropped 3 bases, with 22 bases sitting between them. This CDR3 has 17 amino acids. Germline V gene lookup returns CDR1 MDHEN and CDR2 SYDVKM. CDR3 region: CASGGSGAFRANEKLFF. For the CDR3, the DNA is TGTGCCAGCGGGGGTTCAGGGGCCTTTAGGGCTAATGAAAAACTGTTTTTT. The complete variable domain, with remaining parts taken from reference TRBV28 and TRBJ1-4, reads DVKVTQSSRYLVKRTGEKVFLECVQDMDHENMFWYRQDPGLGLRLIYFSYDVKMKEKGDIPEGYSVSREKKERFSLILESASTNQTSMYLCASGGSGAFRANEKLFFGSGTQLSVL.